The next 24 T cell receptor beta chains were all read from a single sample in a study of T cell repertoires in cytomegalovirus infection. MiXCR, run by TCRdb on the reads, gives a single entry per CDR3 protein. In the table there are 640,000 or so distinct CDR3 sequences, around a third of which are singletons. Their cognate antigens are unknown. Sequences were derived from cultured PBMCs, sampled from culture after CMV antigen stimulation. The origin of the receptors is a human donor in good health (CMV status not recorded). Some clones in this sample may be carry-over from other donors' samples.

This clonotype showed up just a few times. V usage is TRBV7-8 and J usage is TRBJ2-3, with D perhaps being TRBD1 or TRBD2 (5 bases each). CDR1 and CDR2 (germline): SGHVS, FQNEAQ. The CDR3 covers 15 residues. The ends were cut back, 5 bases at V and 0 bases at J, with 12 bases in the middle. CDR3: CASSPGRLSTDTQYF. In DNA form, the CDR3 reads TGTGCCAGCAGCCCGGGACGGCTGAGCACAGATACGCAGTATTTT.

V and J are TRBV19 and TRBJ2-1; D perhaps matches TRBD2 (6 bases). Germline values: CDR1 LNHDA, CDR2 SQIVND (reference sequence). V was clipped by 5 bases and J by 1 base, with 9 bases between them. The CDR3 is 14 amino acids. CDR3 sequence: CASSFGGSYNEQFF. CDR3 nucleotides: TGTGCCAGTAGTTTTGGAGGGTCCTACAATGAGCAGTTCTTC.

The V gene is TRBV30, the J gene TRBJ2-1, with TRBD1 identical over 9 bases. There are 14 residues in the CDR3. Looked up from germline, CDR1 is GTSNPN and CDR2 is SVGIG (reference sequence). V dropped 8 bases and J dropped 7; count of bases not matched to a gene: 12. CDR3 in DNA: TGTGCCGCGGACGTGGGACAGGGATTTAATGAGCAGTTCTTC. Encoded protein: CAADVGQGFNEQFF.

There are a few counts of this clonotype. V is TRBV20-1 and J is TRBJ2-7, with TRBD1 identical over 8 bases. The CDR3 loop spans 15 amino acids. Germline CDR1 and CDR2: DFQATT and SNEGSKA (reference sequence). After removal of 6 bases from V and 1 base from J, the junction contained 11 bases not matched to a gene. The CDR3 sequence is CSAEERTGWSYEQYF. CDR3 in DNA: TGCAGTGCCGAAGAGCGGACAGGGTGGTCCTACGAGCAGTACTTC.

This clonotype was seen a few times. The genes are TRBV7-8 and TRBJ2-5; D uncertain. Germline CDR1 and CDR2: SGHVS and FQNEAQ. The V and J ends lost 1 base and 5 bases respectively, with 11 bases between them. This CDR3 region has 14 residues. The CDR3 here is CASSLDERLETQYF. The CDR3 bases are TGTGCCAGCAGCTTAGACGAGCGCTTGGAGACCCAGTACTTC.

The chain recombines TRBV4-3 with TRBJ2-5, with no clear D. CDR3 length: 15 amino acids. Trimming stripped 0 bases from V and 4 bases from J, with 12 bases between. CDR1 is LGHNA, CDR2 YSLEER, per germline. This CDR3 is CASSQDQYSTETQYF. The CDR3 DNA reads as TGCGCCAGCAGCCAAGATCAATATAGTACAGAGACCCAGTACTTC.

The chain employs TRBV7-9 and TRBJ2-7, with TRBD1 as a possible D gene (7 bases). This CDR3 contains 13 residues. V was trimmed by 4 bases and J by 9 bases, leaving 16 bases between them. CDR1 and CDR2 (germline): SEHNR, FQNEAQ (reference sequence). CDR3 loop: CASSSIRQGGQYF. As DNA, the CDR3 is TGTGCCAGCAGCTCCATTCGACAGGGAGGGCAGTACTTC.

The V and J genes are TRBV7-6 and TRBJ1-1; 9 bases are a match to TRBD1. This CDR3 contains 15 residues. J gave up 0 bases and V 5 bases, and 4 bases lay outside the gene matches. Germline V gives CDR1 SGHVS, CDR2 FNYEAQ. The CDR3, as DNA: TGTGCCAGCAGCGTAGGACAGGGGCTGAACACTGAAGCTTTCTTT. Protein product: CASSVGQGLNTEAFF.

V and J are TRBV2 and TRBJ2-7; a weak D match, TRBD1 (6 bases). CDR1 SNHLY and CDR2 FYNNEI come from the germline V gene. The ends were cut back, 2 bases at V and 5 bases at J, with 13 bases in the middle. CDR3 length: 14 amino acids. CDR3 amino acids: CASSENRVRHEQYF. In DNA form, the CDR3 reads TGTGCCAGCAGTGAAAACAGGGTTAGACACGAGCAGTACTTC.

The chain combines TRBV19 with TRBJ1-1; possible D gene TRBD1, 5 bases. This CDR3 has 19 residues. In germline, CDR1 is LNHDA, CDR2 SQIVND (reference sequence). V lost 2 bases, J lost 4 bases, and 26 bases lay in between. The CDR3 coding sequence is TGTGCCAGTAGTATAATGGGGAGTTGGGGGGTTCCTACTCCCACTGAAGCTTTCTTT. Translating gives CASSIMGSWGVPTPTEAFF.

This clonotype was found once. This may come from a read error, since a much larger clone is one base off. The conserved phenylalanine or tryptophan is not found at the CDR3 terminus, so this likely reflects a read error. The chain is built from TRBV7-6 and TRBJ2-1; D is ambiguous. Per the germline V gene, CDR1 is SGHVS and CDR2 is FNYEAQ. CDR3 size: 12 residues. Trimming shortened V by 1 base and J by 8 bases, and 6 bases separated the two germline ends. DNA of the CDR3: TGTGCCAGCAGCTTAGGTGTTTATGAGCAGTTCGTC. The encoded protein is CASSLGVYEQFV.

This clonotype was seen a few times. The chain recombines TRBV7-7 with TRBJ2-3; 7 nucleotides match TRBD1. This CDR3 is built from 16 residues. With V trimmed by 5 bases and J by 2 bases, 10 bases remained unmatched. Germline assignment: CDR1 SSHAT and CDR2 FNYEAQ (reference sequence). The CDR3 DNA reads TGTGCCAGCAGCCCGGGACAGTGGCCAACCACAGATACGCAGTATTTT. Amino acid sequence: CASSPGQWPTTDTQYF.

A single count supports this clonotype. The chain joins TRBV5-1 to TRBJ2-3; tentatively, D is TRBD1 (6 bases). The germline V gene encodes CDR1 SGHRS and CDR2 YFSETQ. The CDR3 runs to 15 residues. The germline V and J ends were trimmed by 4 bases and 0 bases, with 12 bases remaining between them. CDR3 sequence (DNA): TGCGCCAGCAGCCCAGGACAGATTAGCACAGATACGCAGTATTTT. This gives the protein CASSPGQISTDTQYF.

In DNA form, the CDR3 reads TGTGCCAGCAGTGAACGGGCAGGGGGGCCCGAGCAGTACTTC. Its protein is CASSERAGGPEQYF. This chain connects TRBV2 to TRBJ2-7; D possibly corresponds to TRBD1 (7 bases). The CDR3 covers 14 residues. Germline-derived CDR1 and CDR2 are SNHLY and FYNNEI. Trimming shortened V by 2 bases and J by 6 bases, and 14 bases separated the two germline ends.

This clonotype was seen only a few times. J is TRBJ2-5 and V is TRBV12-3 or TRBV12-4; TRBD1 might be the D (6 bases). Trimming took off 4 bases at V and 4 bases at J, with 10 bases between the two ends. The CDR3 extends over 13 amino acids. CDR3 nucleotides: TGTGCCAGCAGTTACAGGGCTAGAGAGACCCAGTACTTC. Its protein product is CASSYRARETQYF.

CDR3 region: CASTGGLRAFF. The CDR3, as DNA: TGTGCCAGTACCGGAGGACTAAGAGCTTTCTTT. V gene TRBV19 combines with J gene TRBJ1-1; no firm D call. V was pared by 7 bases and J by 10 bases, with 13 bases between. Germline V gives CDR1 LNHDA, CDR2 SQIVND (reference sequence). This CDR3 spans 11 amino acids.

This chain links TRBV5-1 with TRBJ2-1; 9 bases align to TRBD1. The germline gives CDR1 SGHRS, CDR2 YFSETQ. This CDR3 spans 14 amino acids. With V trimmed by 7 bases and J by 1 base, 3 bases remained unmatched. The CDR3, as DNA: TGCGCCAGCCGCGGACAGGGGTCCTACAATGAGCAGTTCTTC. Translated, it gives CASRGQGSYNEQFF.

The V gene is TRBV12-3 or TRBV12-4, the J gene TRBJ1-2; weak D call: TRBD1 (5 bases). Trimming took 3 bases from V and 7 from J, leaving 15 bases between them. The CDR3 covers 14 residues. The CDR3 loop reads CASSFGSGIGGYTF. CDR3 sequence (DNA): TGTGCCAGCAGTTTTGGGTCAGGGATCGGTGGCTACACCTTC.

The J gene is TRBJ1-2, the V gene TRBV5-1; 9 nucleotides align to TRBD1. This CDR3 has 16 amino acids. Germline CDR1 and CDR2: SGHRS and YFSETQ. The trim removed 4 bases at V and 4 bases at J, leaving 11 bases unmatched. CDR3 DNA sequence: TGCGCCAGCAGCGTAGGGACAGGGATGGAGGTCTATGGCTACACCTTC. It codes for CASSVGTGMEVYGYTF.

This rearrangement joins TRBV6-6 to TRBJ2-7; D is possibly TRBD1 (5 bases). Trimming removed 6 bases at V and 3 bases at J, with 18 bases between. This CDR3 is 15 amino acids long. CDR1 and CDR2 (germline): MNHNY, SVGAGI (reference sequence). CDR3 amino acids: CASSQTFEDNYEQYF. The CDR3 nucleotides are TGTGCCAGCAGCCAAACGTTTGAGGACAACTACGAGCAGTACTTC.

This chain uses TRBV7-9 with TRBJ2-7; TRBD2 aligns across 8 bases. Looked up from germline, CDR1 is SEHNR and CDR2 is FQNEAQ (reference sequence). There are 13 residues in the CDR3. V lost 7 bases, J lost 2 bases, and 4 bases stayed unmatched. The CDR3 region is CASTRGGTYEQYF. DNA for the CDR3: TGTGCCAGCACCCGGGGGGGTACCTACGAGCAGTACTTC.

This chain connects TRBV11-2 to TRBJ2-2; D not resolved. The V end lost 4 bases, the J end lost 6 bases, and 15 bases lay between the germline ends. Germline assignment: CDR1 SGHAT and CDR2 FQNNGV. The CDR3 is 15 amino acids. The CDR3 loop is CASSSFRTVPGELFF. CDR3 nucleotides: TGTGCCAGCAGCTCCTTCCGGACCGTTCCCGGGGAGCTGTTTTTT.

This clonotype was detected only a few times. The chain combines TRBV7-4 with TRBJ2-5; no reliable D call. Trimming stripped 4 bases from V and 4 bases from J, with 7 bases between. The CDR3 has 12 residues. Germline-derived CDR1 and CDR2 are SGHVT and SQSDAQ. The CDR3: CASSWVTETQYF. CDR3 DNA sequence: TGTGCCAGCAGCTGGGTAACAGAGACCCAGTACTTC.

This clonotype was observed a single time. Relative to the germline gene, one junction end is altered; a read error may explain this. The CDR3 nucleotides read TGTGACAGCAGCCGCCGACAGAGCTACACAGATACGCAGTATTTT. Protein product: CDSSRRQSYTDTQYF. The genes are TRBV28 and TRBJ2-3; possible D gene TRBD1, 5 bases. This CDR3 region has 15 residues. Germline V lookup: CDR1 MDHEN, CDR2 SYDVKM. The full variable domain, rest sourced from reference TRBV28 and TRBJ2-3, is DVKVTQSSRYLVKRTGEKVFLECVQDMDHENMFWYRQDPGLGLRLIYFSYDVKMKEKGDIPEGYSVSREKKERFSLILESASTNQTSMYLCDSSRRQSYTDTQYFGPGTRLTVL.